What follows are 31 T cell receptor beta chains derived from one specimen sequenced in a study of identifying expanded T cells in peripheral blood. Assay: immunoSEQ multiplex PCR; the TCRdb copy retains only in-frame clones and omits some. The sample lists tens of thousands of clones, 88% occurring once. Sequenced sample: blood. The origin of the receptors is a person aged 18 to 70 in good health.

This clone is a singleton in its sample. The CDR3 region has the DNA TGTGCCTGGAACCCCGTTCGGACACCAGGGACGGGGAATGAGCAGTTCTTC. Its protein is CAWNPVRTPGTGNEQFF. V is TRBV30 and J is TRBJ2-1, with D perhaps being TRBD1 or TRBD2 (5 bases each). CDR1 is GTSNPN, CDR2 SVGIG, per germline (reference sequence). V shed 4 bases and J shed 7 bases, with 26 bases lying between them. The CDR3 runs 17 residues.

V and J are TRBV25-1 and TRBJ2-7; no clear D gene. Germline V gene lookup returns CDR1 MGHDK and CDR2 SYGVNS. The CDR3 has 11 amino acids. The germline V and J ends were trimmed by 2 bases and 3 bases, with 2 bases remaining between them. The CDR3 loop is CASSENYEQYF. The CDR3 region has the DNA TGTGCCAGCAGTGAAAACTACGAGCAGTACTTC.

The chain carries TRBV5-1 and TRBJ1-1; D is uncertain. Trimming stripped 1 base from V and 4 bases from J, with 5 bases between. The CDR3 has 12 amino acids. CDR1 SGHRS and CDR2 YFSETQ come from the germline V gene. The CDR3 DNA follows: TGCGCCAGCAGCTTGCCTGGCACTGAAGCTTTCTTT. Translation gives CASSLPGTEAFF.

The V and J genes are TRBV9 and TRBJ2-1; the match to TRBD2 covers 7 bases. V dropped 4 bases and J dropped 0; count of bases not matched to a gene: 4. CDR1 is SGDLS and CDR2 is YYNGEE in the germline V gene. The CDR3 runs to 15 residues. CDR3 DNA: TGTGCCAGCAGCTCCCGGGGGGACTCCTACAATGAGCAGTTCTTC. Amino acids: CASSSRGDSYNEQFF.

The sample holds one count of this clone. The chain has TRBV15 and TRBJ1-4, with D maybe TRBD1 (6 bases). Per germline, CDR1 LNHNV and CDR2 YYDKDF (reference sequence). Trimming removed 1 base from V and 3 bases from J, with 12 bases in between. This CDR3 region has 16 residues. The CDR3 protein is CATSRGAGTPNEKLFF. The DNA of the CDR3 is TGTGCCACCAGCAGAGGTGCCGGGACACCTAATGAAAAACTGTTTTTT.

The chain couples TRBV28 to TRBJ1-1; a possible D gene is TRBD1 (5 bases). Germline V gene data show CDR1 as MDHEN and CDR2 as SYDVKM. The CDR3 is 15 residues long. The germline V and J ends were trimmed by 5 bases and 1 base, with 14 bases remaining between them. CDR3 amino acids: CASSLPLTGNTEAFF. CDR3 sequence (DNA): TGTGCCAGCAGTCTGCCCCTAACAGGGAACACTGAAGCTTTCTTT.

The chain has TRBV30 and TRBJ2-6, with a weak D call TRBD1 (6 bases). Trimming removed 4 bases at V and 0 bases at J, with 10 bases between. This CDR3 region has 15 residues. The germline V gene encodes CDR1 GTSNPN and CDR2 SVGIG (reference sequence). CDR3 sequence: CAWIARGSGANVLTF. Here the CDR3 DNA reads TGTGCCTGGATTGCCAGGGGCTCTGGGGCCAACGTCCTGACTTTC.

This chain joins TRBV6-1 and TRBJ2-5; D unclear. Germline CDR1 reads MNHNS; CDR2 reads SASEGT. CDR3 length: 14 residues. V lost 2 bases to trimming and J lost 3 bases, with 10 bases between them. The chain's CDR3 is CASSEHVREETQYF. The CDR3 DNA follows: TGTGCCAGCAGTGAACACGTGAGAGAAGAGACCCAGTACTTC.

The chain uses TRBV2 and TRBJ1-4; D is uncertain. Germline V lookup: CDR1 SNHLY, CDR2 FYNNEI. Trimming took off 10 bases at V and 3 bases at J, with 12 bases between the two ends. The CDR3 consists of 13 residues. The CDR3 is CATRGSANEKLFF. DNA of the CDR3: TGTGCCACTCGGGGTAGTGCTAATGAAAAACTGTTTTTT.

The chain has TRBV7-7 and TRBJ1-1, with TRBD1 identical over 7 bases. The CDR3 consists of 16 residues. The trim removed 5 bases at V and 2 bases at J, leaving 11 bases unmatched. Germline lookup yields CDR1 SSHAT and CDR2 FNYEAQ (reference sequence). The CDR3 DNA reads as TGTGCCAGCAGCCCCAGACAGGGTAAGAATAACACTGAAGCTTTCTTT. Its translation: CASSPRQGKNNTEAFF. The variable domain in full, with the rest retrieved from reference TRBV7-7 and TRBJ1-1, is GAGVSQSPRYKVTKRGQDVTLRCDPISSHATLYWYQQALGQGPEFLTYFNYEAQPDKSGLPSDRFSAERPEGSISTLTIQRTEQRDSAMYRCASSPRQGKNNTEAFFGQGTRLTVV.

The chain couples TRBV4-2 to TRBJ1-1; TRBD1 is a possible D gene (5 bases). CDR1 and CDR2 from the germline V gene are LGHNA and YNFKEQ. The CDR3 covers 15 residues. Trimming took 2 bases from V and 1 from J, leaving 11 bases between them. The CDR3 DNA follows: TGTGCCAGCAGCCAACAGGGACTTAAGAACACTGAAGCTTTCTTT. Protein product: CASSQQGLKNTEAFF.

The chain uses TRBV5-1 and TRBJ2-1; D might be TRBD1 or TRBD2, each matching 5 bases. Between the trimmed V and J ends, which lost 0 bases and 2 bases, there was a span of 9 bases. The CDR3 covers 15 residues. The germline CDR1 and CDR2 sequences are SGHRS and YFSETQ. CDR3 in DNA: TGCGCCAGCAGCTTGGTAGGGGACCCCTACAATGAGCAGTTCTTC. It encodes CASSLVGDPYNEQFF.

Of note for this clone: This may be a read error: a much more frequent sequence differs by one nucleotide. V and J are TRBV10-3 and TRBJ2-2; 9 bases agree with TRBD1. J gave up 3 bases and V 4 bases, and 0 bases lay outside the gene matches. Germline CDR1 reads ENHRY; CDR2 reads SYGVKD. This CDR3 contains 14 residues. CDR3 region: CAISGQGDTGELFF. In DNA form, the CDR3 reads TGTGCCATCAGTGGACAGGGGGACACCGGGGAGCTGTTTTTT.

The chain combines TRBV18 with TRBJ1-1; D not certain. The CDR3 covers 12 residues. V was trimmed by 6 bases and J by 8 bases, leaving 13 bases between them. CDR1 KGHSH and CDR2 LQKENI come from the germline V gene. CDR3 DNA: TGTGCCAGCTCCAGAATAGACGACGAAGCTTTCTTT. It codes for CASSRIDDEAFF.

The chain employs TRBV5-5 and TRBJ1-5; a weak D match, TRBD1 (5 bases). This CDR3 contains 18 residues. V was pared by 1 base and J by 0 bases, with 17 bases between. Germline CDR1 and CDR2: SGHKS and YYEKEE (reference sequence). The CDR3 protein is CASSLYPPGGTSNQPQHF. DNA for the CDR3: TGTGCCAGCAGCTTGTATCCGCCAGGTGGGACTAGCAATCAGCCCCAGCATTTT. Variable domain in full (rest from reference TRBV5-5 and TRBJ1-5): DAGVTQSPTHLIKTRGQQVTLRCSPISGHKSVSWYQQVLGQGPQFIFQYYEKEERGRGNFPDRFSARQFPNYSSELNVNALLLGDSALYLCASSLYPPGGTSNQPQHFGDGTRLSIL.

This chain connects TRBV27 to TRBJ1-2; possible D gene TRBD1, 6 bases. The germline V gene encodes CDR1 MNHEY and CDR2 SMNVEV (reference sequence). The CDR3 spans 13 residues. V lost 6 bases and J 3 bases, leaving 11 bases between the germline ends. CDR3 residues: CASRQGGDYGYTF. The CDR3 DNA reads TGTGCCAGCAGACAGGGCGGCGACTATGGCTACACCTTC.

The chain is built from TRBV5-6 and TRBJ1-1; D remains unclear. CDR1 SGHDT and CDR2 YYEEEE come from the germline V gene. V lost 6 bases and J 4 bases, leaving 10 bases between the germline ends. CDR3 size: 12 residues. The CDR3 DNA follows: TGTGCCAGCACTTGGGGTTCCACTGAAGCTTTCTTT. As protein: CASTWGSTEAFF.

The rearrangement uses TRBV7-6 and TRBJ2-1; TRBD2 agrees at 9 bases. This CDR3 has 16 amino acids. The germline V gene encodes CDR1 SGHVS and CDR2 FNYEAQ. V gave up 4 bases and J gave up 2 bases; unmatched junction bases: 6. CDR3 residues: CASSSFSGRTYNEQFF. CDR3 DNA: TGTGCCAGCAGCTCTTTTAGCGGGAGAACCTACAATGAGCAGTTCTTC. The full variable domain, rest sourced from reference TRBV7-6 and TRBJ2-1, is GAGVSQSPRYKVTKRGQDVALRCDPISGHVSLYWYRQALGQGPEFLTYFNYEAQQDKSGLPNDRFSAERPEGSISTLTIQRTEQRDSAMYRCASSSFSGRTYNEQFFGPGTRLTVL.

This chain uses TRBV2 with TRBJ2-1; 11 nucleotides agree with TRBD2. The germline V gene has CDR1 SNHLY and CDR2 FYNNEI. Trimming at V came to 5 bases and at J to 0 bases, leaving 15 bases not matched to a gene. The CDR3 is 20 amino acids. For the CDR3, the DNA is TGTGCCAGCAGTCCTAGACTTGGACTAGCGGGTTCAATCTCCTACAATGAGCAGTTCTTC. Translating it yields CASSPRLGLAGSISYNEQFF.

V gene TRBV15 combines with J gene TRBJ2-1; no definite D call. The CDR3 contains 13 residues. Trimming shortened V by 3 bases and J by 7 bases, and 10 bases separated the two germline ends. Germline CDR1 is LNHNV and CDR2 is YYDKDF (reference sequence). The CDR3 DNA sequence: TGTGCCACCAGCAGGGAACATACAAATGAGCAGTTCTTC. This translates into CATSREHTNEQFF.

This sequence joins TRBV10-3 and TRBJ1-2; 9 bases line up with TRBD1. Germline V gene lookup returns CDR1 ENHRY and CDR2 SYGVKD. Unmatched junction bases numbered 8, after V lost 5 bases and J lost 4 bases. CDR3 length: 15 residues. The CDR3 sequence is CAISTLRDRAYGYTF. The CDR3 coding sequence is TGTGCCATCAGTACGCTCCGGGACAGGGCCTATGGCTACACCTTC.

The gene calls are TRBV7-9 and TRBJ1-2, with 10 bases aligning to TRBD1. CDR1 and CDR2 from the germline V gene are SEHNR and FQNEAQ (reference sequence). The CDR3 extends over 15 amino acids. J lost 8 bases, V lost 4 bases, and 10 bases had no gene match. This chain's CDR3 is CASSSADRGPHGYTF. For the CDR3, the DNA is TGTGCCAGCAGCTCCGCCGACAGGGGGCCGCACGGCTACACCTTC.

V gene TRBV11-2 combines with J gene TRBJ1-2; 10 positions agree with TRBD1. This CDR3 contains 14 residues. CDR1 and CDR2 from the germline V gene are SGHAT and FQNNGV. After removal of 8 bases from V and 2 bases from J, the junction contained 5 bases not matched to a gene. The CDR3 sequence is CASGPGQGNYGYTF. CDR3 nucleotides: TGTGCCAGCGGTCCGGGACAGGGGAACTATGGCTACACCTTC.

In DNA, the CDR3 is TGTGCCAGCAGTTTAAGTGCAGGCCGCTTGAACACTGAAGCTTTCTTT. It codes for CASSLSAGRLNTEAFF. The rearrangement links TRBV27 to TRBJ1-1, with no clear D. V was trimmed by 2 bases and J by 0 bases, leaving 13 bases between them. Germline V lookup: CDR1 MNHEY, CDR2 SMNVEV (reference sequence). The CDR3 length is 16 residues.

This clone was observed a handful of times. The V gene is TRBV7-3, the J gene TRBJ2-3, with D maybe TRBD2 (5 bases). Germline loops: CDR1 SGHTA, CDR2 FQGTGA. V was pared by 6 bases and J by 0 bases, with 10 bases between. The CDR3 has 14 residues. As DNA, the CDR3 is TGTGCCAGCAGTCTCACGGGGAGCACAGATACGCAGTATTTT. Protein product: CASSLTGSTDTQYF. The full variable domain, with the rest looked up from reference TRBV7-3 and TRBJ2-3, is GAGVSQTPSNKVTEKGKYVELRCDPISGHTALYWYRQSLGQGPEFLIYFQGTGAADDSGLPNDRFFAVRPEGSVSTLKIQRTERGDSAVYLCASSLTGSTDTQYFGPGTRLTVL.

The chain has TRBV6-5 and TRBJ2-7; D is perhaps TRBD1 (5 bases). The CDR3 contains 14 residues. The V end was cut by 6 bases, the J end by 1 base, with 13 bases between. Germline lookup yields CDR1 MNHEY and CDR2 SVGAGI. CDR3 protein: CASRRDSPSYEQYF. DNA of the CDR3: TGTGCCAGCAGAAGAGACAGTCCTTCCTACGAGCAGTACTTC.

The J gene is TRBJ2-3, the V gene TRBV5-4; TRBD2 aligns across 11 bases. The CDR3 length is 16 residues. Losses at the gene ends were 2 bases for V and 4 bases for J; bases not matched to a gene: 6. Germline V CDR1 and CDR2: SGHNT, YYREEE (reference sequence). The chain's CDR3 is CASSFTSGGTPDTQYF. The DNA for the CDR3 is TGTGCCAGCAGCTTCACTAGCGGGGGAACCCCAGATACGCAGTATTTT.

This chain connects TRBV9 to TRBJ2-1; possible D gene TRBD2, 5 bases. Germline V gene data show CDR1 as SGDLS and CDR2 as YYNGEE. V gave up 5 bases and J gave up 6 bases, with 15 bases separating them. CDR3 size: 14 residues. This CDR3 reads CASSPRGSSNEQFF. For the CDR3, the DNA is TGTGCCAGCAGTCCTCGGGGTTCCAGCAATGAGCAGTTCTTC. Drawing the rest from reference TRBV9 and TRBJ2-1, the complete variable domain is DSGVTQTPKHLITATGQRVTLRCSPRSGDLSVYWYQQSLDQGLQFLIQYYNGEERAKGNILERFSAQQFPDLHSELNLSSLELGDSALYFCASSPRGSSNEQFFGPGTRLTVL.

The V call is TRBV29-1, the J call TRBJ2-1, with D possibly matching TRBD1 (6 bases). This CDR3 is 17 amino acids long. Germline lookup yields CDR1 SQVTM and CDR2 ANQGSEA. The V end lost 5 bases, the J end lost 0 bases, and 20 bases lay between the germline ends. As DNA, the CDR3 is TGCAGCGTTCGACCTCAATGGACAGTTAGCTCCTACAATGAGCAGTTCTTC. It encodes CSVRPQWTVSSYNEQFF.

The V call is TRBV4-2, the J call TRBJ1-5; weak D call: TRBD1 (5 bases). Germline CDR1 is LGHNA and CDR2 is YNFKEQ. Trimming removed 2 bases from V and 2 bases from J, with 10 bases in between. CDR3 length equals 15 residues. As DNA, the CDR3 is TGTGCCAGCAGCCAAAGCTTACAGGGCAATCAGCCCCAGCATTTT. This translates into CASSQSLQGNQPQHF.

CDR3 nucleotides: TGCGCCAGCAGCCCGGGGGGGGCGAGGTTTGGTGAGCAGTTCTTC. As protein: CASSPGGARFGEQFF. The rearrangement links TRBV4-1 to TRBJ2-1; 8 bases are a match to TRBD2. CDR1 is MGHRA and CDR2 is YSYEKL in the germline V gene. CDR3 length equals 15 residues. After removal of 4 bases from V and 9 bases from J, the junction contained 11 bases not matched to a gene.